This T cell receptor (beta chain) was observed in a study of blood T cell repertoires in COVID-19. Across the whole study: The United States, Italy and Spain were the sources of the acute and convalescent COVID-19 samples. Nucleic acid was either cDNA or gDNA, and it came from T cells, B-cell-depleted T cells, or PBMCs.

Followed over time, Seattle patients had been enrolled while infection was active. Authors' data handling: Reference gene primer amplification in the assay estimated nucleated cell counts. The assay was immunoSEQ multiplex PCR, and TCRdb's table has in-frame clones only and misses some. The DNA gave D and trimming, while V, J and clone size come from that table. The table shows about 160,000 clones, with about 85% occurring only once. The count of this clone is one. The ends were cut back, 3 bases at V and 3 bases at J, with 9 bases in the middle. This CDR3 has 13 amino acids. From germline, CDR1 is SGHVS and CDR2 FQNEAQ.

This sequence joins TRBV7-8 and TRBJ2-7; a weak D match, TRBD1 (6 bases). The sample was peripheral blood. The TCR sequence derives from a man at least 80 years old with COVID-19, enrolled during active disease. As DNA, the CDR3 is TGTGCCAGCAGCTTCGACAGGTTCTACGAGCAGTACTTC. Translation: CASSFDRFYEQYF.